This passage covers 31 T cell receptor beta chains from one sample sequenced in a study of blood T cells in healthy people across ages. Alongside a J-beta primer mix, a sample-barcoded 5' primer served in a second PCR lasting about 7 to 12 cycles. A single record per CDR3 protein comes from TCRdb applying MiXCR to the 5' RACE reads. The table records approximately 900,000 distinct CDR3 sequences, around 46% of them present only once. Sample: blood. The receptors shown here come from a man aged 25 to 45 in good health.

V is TRBV20-1 and J is TRBJ2-1, with D possibly called TRBD1 or TRBD2 (6 bases each). The germline V gene encodes CDR1 DFQATT and CDR2 SNEGSKA (reference sequence). This CDR3 has 14 amino acids. V lost 0 bases and J lost 10, with 16 bases in between. The CDR3 sequence is CSARDLRGVYEQFF. CDR3 in DNA: TGCAGTGCTAGAGATCTGAGGGGGGTTTACGAGCAGTTCTTC.

The genes are TRBV3-1 and TRBJ2-3, with TRBD2 identical over 10 bases. This CDR3 contains 18 residues. V was pared by 0 bases and J by 0 bases, with 6 bases of the junction left unmatched. Germline V gives CDR1 LGHDT, CDR2 YNNKEL (reference sequence). The CDR3 region is CASSQDRLAGASTDTQYF. Written as DNA, the CDR3 is TGTGCCAGCAGCCAAGATAGGCTAGCGGGGGCTAGCACAGATACGCAGTATTTT.

The chain recombines TRBV9 with TRBJ2-3; D is unresolved. The ends were cut back, 1 base at V and 0 bases at J, with 6 bases in the middle. The CDR3 is 14 amino acids. Germline V CDR1 and CDR2: SGDLS, YYNGEE. The CDR3 DNA sequence: TGTGCCAGCAGCGTAAGTTCTAGCACAGATACGCAGTATTTT. Its protein product is CASSVSSSTDTQYF. Full variable domain (outside the CDR3, taken from reference TRBV9 and TRBJ2-3): DSGVTQTPKHLITATGQRVTLRCSPRSGDLSVYWYQQSLDQGLQFLIQYYNGEERAKGNILERFSAQQFPDLHSELNLSSLELGDSALYFCASSVSSSTDTQYFGPGTRLTVL.

This clonotype has at least ten counts. The chain joins TRBV27 to TRBJ2-7; the D call may be TRBD1 or TRBD2 (5 bases each). V was shortened by 4 bases and J by 6 bases, with 16 bases between the two germline ends. The CDR3 is 14 residues long. Germline lookup yields CDR1 MNHEY and CDR2 SMNVEV (reference sequence). For the CDR3, the DNA is TGTGCCAGCAGTTCAAGACGGGGACCCTCCGAGCAGTACTTC. Amino acid sequence: CASSSRRGPSEQYF.

The chain is built from TRBV27 and TRBJ1-5, with 10 bases fitting TRBD1. Germline assignment: CDR1 MNHEY and CDR2 SMNVEV (reference sequence). With V trimmed by 7 bases and J by 2 bases, 8 bases remained unmatched. The CDR3 consists of 16 residues. CDR3 protein: CASTPTGTGGNQPQHF. The CDR3 DNA sequence: TGTGCCAGCACTCCAACCGGGACAGGGGGCAATCAGCCCCAGCATTTT.

Here the CDR3 DNA reads TGTGCCAGCAGTTTTCCGGCTAGCGGCCGGGGAGATACGCAGTATTTT. Translating it yields CASSFPASGRGDTQYF. The chain has TRBV28 and TRBJ2-3, with TRBD2 matching 7 bases. The CDR3 extends over 16 amino acids. After removal of 3 bases from V and 5 bases from J, the junction contained 11 bases not matched to a gene. CDR1 MDHEN and CDR2 SYDVKM come from the germline V gene.

The rearrangement links TRBV7-2 to TRBJ2-4; 11 nucleotides align to TRBD1. This CDR3 comprises 15 residues. Germline CDR1 is SGHTA and CDR2 is FQGNSA. The V gene end was trimmed by 5 bases and the J gene end by 8 bases; junction bases not matched to a gene: 8. The CDR3 sequence is CASSQDRGLADIQYF. The DNA for the CDR3 is TGTGCCAGCAGCCAGGACAGGGGGCTTGCAGACATTCAGTACTTC.

As for this clonotype: A single base separates this from a much larger clone, so it may be a read error. The V and J genes are TRBV7-8 and TRBJ1-2; D is unclear. The CDR3 is 13 amino acids. Germline V lookup: CDR1 SGHVS, CDR2 FQNEAQ. In nucleotides, the CDR3 is TGTGCCACCAGCTTCACAGAGGGCTATGGCTACACCTTC. This codes for CATSFTEGYGYTF.

V usage is TRBV2 and J usage is TRBJ2-5, with unresolved D. Trimming cost V 7 bases and J 2 bases, with 8 bases left between them. The CDR3 runs to 12 residues. Germline V gene lookup returns CDR1 SNHLY and CDR2 FYNNEI. The chain's CDR3 is CASTQVQETQYF. The CDR3 DNA reads as TGTGCCAGCACCCAGGTACAAGAGACCCAGTACTTC.

This clonotype was recorded a few times. The chain couples TRBV6-1 to TRBJ1-2; no definite D call. The CDR3 consists of 14 residues. V shed 1 base and J shed 4 bases, with 10 bases lying between them. From germline, CDR1 is MNHNS and CDR2 SASEGT. Here the CDR3 DNA reads TGTGCCAGCAGTGAAGGGACCGCTGTCTATGGCTACACCTTC. Protein product: CASSEGTAVYGYTF.

This clonotype has just a few counts. The rearrangement links TRBV21-1 to TRBJ2-7; TRBD1, the table's D call, was not compared with the DNA. TRBV21-1 is assigned pseudogene status. The CDR3 sequence is 14 residues long. The chain's CDR3 is CASSKTEGVYEQYF. In DNA, the CDR3 is TGTGCCAGCAGCAAAACAGAGGGGGTCTACGAGCAGTACTTC.

This chain connects TRBV7-8 to TRBJ2-1; 14 bases map to TRBD2. CDR1 SGHVS and CDR2 FQNEAQ come from the germline V gene. J was trimmed by 7 bases and V by 6 bases; bases with no gene match: 5. CDR3 size: 15 residues. As DNA, the CDR3 is TGTGCCAGCAGACGGACTAGCGGGGGGTTTAATGAGCAGTTCTTC. This encodes CASRRTSGGFNEQFF.

The chain uses TRBV3-1 and TRBJ1-5; TRBD1 might be the D (6 bases). Trimming removed 6 bases at V and 5 bases at J, with 11 bases between. This CDR3 is 13 amino acids long. CDR1 is LGHDT and CDR2 is YNNKEL in the germline V gene (reference sequence). Here the CDR3 DNA reads TGTGCCAGCAGTCAGTACAGGGATCAGCCCCAGCATTTT. This codes for CASSQYRDQPQHF.

J is TRBJ2-3 and V is TRBV7-3, with a possible D match to TRBD1 (5 bases). Germline assignment: CDR1 SGHTA and CDR2 FQGTGA. The CDR3 spans 15 residues. Trimming took 3 bases from V and 2 from J, leaving 12 bases between them. This chain's CDR3 is CASSFRDSNTDTQYF. The DNA for the CDR3 is TGTGCCAGCAGCTTCCGCGACAGCAACACAGATACGCAGTATTTT.

This clonotype was found a few times. The CDR3 DNA reads as TGTGCCAGCAGTTCTACCCTCTTTAGGGTAGGTGGTGAGGAAAAACTGTTTTTT. Protein product: CASSSTLFRVGGEEKLFF. The genes are TRBV27 and TRBJ1-4, with unresolved D. V was pared by 4 bases and J by 8 bases, with 26 bases between. Germline V gene lookup returns CDR1 MNHEY and CDR2 SMNVEV (reference sequence). The CDR3 covers 18 residues. Drawing the rest from reference TRBV27 and TRBJ1-4, the complete variable domain is EAQVTQNPRYLITVTGKKLTVTCSQNMNHEYMSWYRQDPGLGLRQIYYSMNVEVTDKGDVPEGYKVSRKEKRNFPLILESPSPNQTSLYFCASSSTLFRVGGEEKLFFGSGTQLSVL.

The rearrangement uses TRBV6-2 or TRBV6-3 and TRBJ2-1, with 8 positions matching TRBD2. Germline V CDR1 and CDR2: MNHEY, SVGEGT. The CDR3 is made up of 16 amino acids. Unmatched junction bases numbered 9, after V lost 5 bases and J lost 3 bases. The CDR3 DNA is TGTGCCAGCAGTCCGCACGGGGGGGCTAACTACAATGAGCAGTTCTTC. It encodes CASSPHGGANYNEQFF.

The rearrangement links TRBV6-2 or TRBV6-3 to TRBJ1-5; D not certain. This CDR3 has 13 residues. In germline, CDR1 is MNHEY, CDR2 SVGEGT. V was clipped by 0 bases and J by 8 bases, with 8 bases between them. The chain's CDR3 is CASSYSGVEPQHF. CDR3 bases: TGTGCCAGCAGTTACTCAGGTGTGGAGCCCCAGCATTTT.

V gene TRBV27 combines with J gene TRBJ2-1; D may correspond to TRBD1 or TRBD2 (5 bases each). The end of the DNA fits TRBJ2-7 better, so the J call may be wrong. Germline values: CDR1 MNHEY, CDR2 SMNVEV (reference sequence). This CDR3 has 14 residues. The CDR3 spells CASSAGSSYNEQYF. The CDR3 region has the DNA TGTGCCAGCAGTGCAGGGAGCTCCTACAATGAGCAGTACTTC.

The rearrangement joins TRBV2 to TRBJ2-6, with D maybe TRBD1 (6 bases). In germline, CDR1 is SNHLY, CDR2 FYNNEI. CDR3 length: 15 residues. Trimming removed 9 bases from V and 0 bases from J, with 12 bases in between. The CDR3 DNA follows: TGTGCCAGTACACAGGGAAGCTCTGGGGCCAACGTCCTGACTTTC. Its protein is CASTQGSSGANVLTF.

The V call is TRBV5-6, the J call TRBJ2-3, with D unclear. The germline V gene has CDR1 SGHDT and CDR2 YYEEEE. Trimming cost V 2 bases and J 3 bases, with 7 bases left between them. The CDR3 length is 13 residues. This CDR3 reads CASSFGYTDTQYF. CDR3 nucleotides: TGTGCCAGCAGCTTCGGGTATACAGATACGCAGTATTTT.

The chain recombines TRBV5-5 with TRBJ1-1, with D possibly being TRBD1 (5 bases). From germline, CDR1 is SGHKS and CDR2 YYEKEE (reference sequence). The length of the CDR3 is 15 residues. The ends were cut back, 1 base at V and 3 bases at J, with 13 bases in the middle. The CDR3 spells CASSLQLVGDTEAFF. The CDR3 region has the DNA TGTGCCAGCAGCTTGCAACTGGTAGGGGACACTGAAGCTTTCTTT.

The V gene is TRBV7-3, the J gene TRBJ2-2, with D uncertain. Germline V gives CDR1 SGHTA, CDR2 FQGTGA. V shed 5 bases and J shed 5 bases, with 12 bases lying between them. The CDR3 has 14 amino acids. CDR3 region: CASSLMKGTGELFF. In DNA form, the CDR3 reads TGTGCCAGCAGCCTAATGAAGGGAACCGGGGAGCTGTTTTTT.

This clonotype showed up just a few times. V gene TRBV5-1 combines with J gene TRBJ1-1; D is possibly TRBD1 (5 bases). CDR3 length: 16 residues. Deletions cut 0 bases from V and 3 bases from J, with 15 bases between. Germline-derived CDR1 and CDR2 are SGHRS and YFSETQ. Here the CDR3 reads CASSLAAGGRDTEAFF. The CDR3 DNA is TGCGCCAGCAGCTTGGCCGCCGGGGGACGAGACACTGAAGCTTTCTTT.

This clonotype was detected only once. The V and J genes are TRBV4-2 and TRBJ1-5; possibly TRBD1 for D (5 bases). Germline lookup yields CDR1 LGHNA and CDR2 YNFKEQ. Deletions cut 1 base from V and 1 base from J, with 11 bases between. The CDR3 covers 16 residues. DNA of the CDR3: TGTGCCAGCAGCCAAGGAAGGCAGGGCAGCAATCAGCCCCAGCATTTT. Translation gives CASSQGRQGSNQPQHF.

The genes are TRBV6-4 and TRBJ1-1; D ambiguous. The CDR3 loop spans 14 amino acids. Germline V gene lookup returns CDR1 MRHNA and CDR2 SNTAGT. V lost 0 bases and J lost 1, with 6 bases in between. The CDR3 DNA reads TGTGCCAGCAGTGACTCTTCAGGGAACACTGAAGCTTTCTTT. Residues: CASSDSSGNTEAFF.

This chain links TRBV7-2 with TRBJ2-1; 10 nucleotides align to TRBD2. Germline values: CDR1 SGHTA, CDR2 FQGNSA. V gave up 5 bases and J gave up 4 bases; unmatched junction bases: 11. The CDR3 consists of 17 residues. CDR3 nucleotides: TGTGCCAGCAGCCTAACTAGCGGGGCCTTGCTTTACAATGAGCAGTTCTTC. Translation: CASSLTSGALLYNEQFF.

The chain links TRBV29-1 to TRBJ2-6; D may be TRBD1 (6 bases). CDR1 SQVTM and CDR2 ANQGSEA come from the germline V gene. The V end lost 6 bases, the J end lost 1 base, and 16 bases lay between the germline ends. The CDR3 runs 16 residues. This CDR3 is CSVLHPGESGANVLTF. The CDR3 DNA reads as TGCAGCGTACTACATCCAGGGGAATCTGGGGCCAACGTCCTGACTTTC.

Regarding this clonotype: At one boundary the junction diverges from the germline segment, which might be a read error. The V call is TRBV7-9, the J call TRBJ2-3, with TRBD2 matching over 7 bases. The CDR3 loop spans 16 amino acids. CDR1 SEHNR and CDR2 FQNEAQ come from the germline V gene (reference sequence). CDR3 in DNA: TGTGCCGGCAGCTTACAACCAGCGGGGACCACAGATACGCAGTATTTT. It specifies CAGSLQPAGTTDTQYF.

The chain combines TRBV25-1 with TRBJ2-3; D is perhaps TRBD1 or TRBD2 (5 bases each). The CDR3 has 16 amino acids. Germline CDR1 and CDR2: MGHDK and SYGVNS. Trimming shortened V by 0 bases and J by 6 bases, and 16 bases separated the two germline ends. For the CDR3, the DNA is TGTGCCAGCAGTGAATATATGCAGGGAGTAGGGGATACGCAGTATTTT. The encoded protein is CASSEYMQGVGDTQYF.

The V and J genes are TRBV5-1 and TRBJ2-4; the D is unclear. Germline CDR1 SGHRS, CDR2 YFSETQ. The CDR3 spans 16 residues. V lost 5 bases and J 3 bases, leaving 18 bases between the germline ends. Here the CDR3 reads CASSSSAGVGKNIQYF. In DNA form, the CDR3 reads TGCGCCAGCAGTAGCTCCGCAGGCGTTGGCAAAAACATTCAGTACTTC.

The chain uses TRBV11-2 and TRBJ2-7; TRBD1 agrees at 11 bases. The junction had 7 bases not matched to a gene; V was cut back by 0 bases and J by 3 bases. From germline, CDR1 is SGHAT and CDR2 FQNNGV. The CDR3 has 17 amino acids. CDR3 loop: CASSLDDGTGGYYEQYF. Here the CDR3 DNA reads TGTGCCAGCAGCTTAGATGACGGGACAGGGGGATACTACGAGCAGTACTTC.